The clone carrying this T cell receptor (beta chain) has just one count. These data originate in a study of blood T cell repertoires in COVID-19. Trimming took off 8 bases at V and 6 bases at J, with 4 bases between the two ends. CDR1 SEHNR and CDR2 FQNEAQ come from the germline V gene (reference sequence). The CDR3 length is 9 residues. In the source study's methods: Amplified reference gene primers provided the basis for estimating nucleated cell counts. Data came from immunoSEQ multiplex PCR; TCRdb stores just in-frame clones and leaves some out. The V and J calls and clone size were taken over from that table, and D and trimming were inferred from the DNA. Of 100,000 to 150,000 clones in the sample, around 84% were seen once.

This TCR was recovered from a man aged 40-49 years with acute COVID-19. Material: PBMCs or T cells enriched from blood (not recorded which). V and J are TRBV7-9 and TRBJ1-1; D is unclear. The CDR3 is CASLPEAFF. CDR3 in DNA: TGTGCCAGCCTCCCTGAAGCTTTCTTT.